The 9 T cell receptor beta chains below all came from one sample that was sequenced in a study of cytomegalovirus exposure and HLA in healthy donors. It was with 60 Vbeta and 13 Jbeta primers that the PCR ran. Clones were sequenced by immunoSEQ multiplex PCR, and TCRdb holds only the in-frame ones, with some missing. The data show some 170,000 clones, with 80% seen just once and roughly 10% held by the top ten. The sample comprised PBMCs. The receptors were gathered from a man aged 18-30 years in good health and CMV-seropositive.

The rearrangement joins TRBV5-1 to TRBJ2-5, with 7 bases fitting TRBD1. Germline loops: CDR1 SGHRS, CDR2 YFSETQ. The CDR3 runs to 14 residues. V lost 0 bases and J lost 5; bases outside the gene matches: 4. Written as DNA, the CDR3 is TGCGCCAGCAGCTTGGAAGGGGGCACCGAGACCCAGTACTTC. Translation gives CASSLEGGTETQYF.

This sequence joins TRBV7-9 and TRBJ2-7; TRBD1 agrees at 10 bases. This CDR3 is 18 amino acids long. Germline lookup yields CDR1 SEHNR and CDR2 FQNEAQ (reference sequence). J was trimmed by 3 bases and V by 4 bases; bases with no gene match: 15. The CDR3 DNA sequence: TGTGCCAGCAGCTCGACAGTCGTCCGGGACAGGGGAATCTACGAGCAGTACTTC. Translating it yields CASSSTVVRDRGIYEQYF.

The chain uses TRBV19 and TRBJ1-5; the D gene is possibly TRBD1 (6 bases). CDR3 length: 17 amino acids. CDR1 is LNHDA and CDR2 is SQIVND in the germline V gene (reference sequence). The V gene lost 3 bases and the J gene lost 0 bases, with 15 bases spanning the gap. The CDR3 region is CASSIGSGVGSNQPQHF. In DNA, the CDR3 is TGTGCCAGTAGTATCGGCTCAGGGGTCGGTAGCAATCAGCCCCAGCATTTT.

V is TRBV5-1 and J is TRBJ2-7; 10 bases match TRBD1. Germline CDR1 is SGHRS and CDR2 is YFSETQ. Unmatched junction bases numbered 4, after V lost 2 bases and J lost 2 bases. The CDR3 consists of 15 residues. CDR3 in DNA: TGCGCCAGCAGCTTTTCCGGGACAGGGGCCTACGAGCAGTACTTC. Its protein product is CASSFSGTGAYEQYF.

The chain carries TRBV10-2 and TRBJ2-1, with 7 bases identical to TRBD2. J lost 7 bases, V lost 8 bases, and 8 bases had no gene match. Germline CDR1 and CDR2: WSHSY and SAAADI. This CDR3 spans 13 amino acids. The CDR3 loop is CASSMTSKNEQFF. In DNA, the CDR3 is TGCGCCAGCTCCATGACTAGCAAAAATGAGCAGTTCTTC.

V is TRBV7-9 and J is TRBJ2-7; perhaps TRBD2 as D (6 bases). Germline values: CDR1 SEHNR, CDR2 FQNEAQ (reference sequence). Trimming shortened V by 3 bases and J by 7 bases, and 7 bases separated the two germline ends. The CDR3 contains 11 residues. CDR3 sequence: CASSFRGEQYF. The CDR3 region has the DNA TGTGCCAGCAGCTTTCGGGGGGAGCAGTACTTC.

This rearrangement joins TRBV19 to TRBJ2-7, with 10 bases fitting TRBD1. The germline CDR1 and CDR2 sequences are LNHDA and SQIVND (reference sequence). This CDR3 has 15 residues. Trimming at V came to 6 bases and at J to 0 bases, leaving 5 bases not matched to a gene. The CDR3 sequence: CASRRQGASSYEQYF. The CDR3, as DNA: TGTGCCAGTAGGCGACAGGGGGCAAGCTCCTACGAGCAGTACTTC.

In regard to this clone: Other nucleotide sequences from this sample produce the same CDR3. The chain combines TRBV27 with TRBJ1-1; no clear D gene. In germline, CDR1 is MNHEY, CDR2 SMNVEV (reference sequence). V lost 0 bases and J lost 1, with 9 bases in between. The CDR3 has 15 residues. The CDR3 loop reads CASSLSQAANTEAFF. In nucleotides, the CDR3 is TGTGCCAGCAGTTTATCGCAAGCGGCGAACACTGAAGCTTTCTTT.

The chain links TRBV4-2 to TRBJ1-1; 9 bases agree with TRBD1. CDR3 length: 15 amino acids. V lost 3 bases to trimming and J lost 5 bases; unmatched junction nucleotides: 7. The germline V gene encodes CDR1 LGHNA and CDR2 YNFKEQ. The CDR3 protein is CASSHTTGTGTEAFF. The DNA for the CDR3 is TGTGCCAGCAGCCACACTACCGGGACAGGGACTGAAGCTTTCTTT.